The 29 T cell receptor beta chains listed next were all sequenced from one sample in a study of molecular identifiers for immune sequencing clone quantification. TCRdb reprocessed the PCR reads via MiXCR and lists one record per CDR3 protein. The sample carries about half a million distinct CDR3 sequences, around 23% recorded once. Sequencing used naive CD8+ T cells from blood, with Jurkat cell RNA spiked in. The subset: FACS-sorted CD8+CD4-CCR7+CD45RA+ naive T cells. Source of these receptors: a human donor in good health. Some libraries in this study had Jurkat cell RNA spiked in.

Many counts were recorded for this clonotype. The J gene is TRBJ1-2, the V gene TRBV29-1; no firm D call. The germline V and J ends were trimmed by 0 bases and 9 bases, with 17 bases remaining between them. Germline V gene lookup returns CDR1 SQVTM and CDR2 ANQGSEA. The CDR3 contains 14 residues. The CDR3 protein is CSVEDPAGDYRYTF. The CDR3 DNA follows: TGCAGCGTTGAAGATCCGGCAGGAGATTATCGCTACACCTTC.

This clonotype was observed at least ten times. The chain uses TRBV6-5 and TRBJ2-7; D gene ambiguous. V was cut by 2 bases and J by 3 bases, with 8 bases left in between. The germline gives CDR1 MNHEY, CDR2 SVGAGI. This CDR3 contains 13 residues. CDR3 DNA sequence: TGTGCCAGCAGTTACCAGTGGGGCTACGAGCAGTACTTC. Its translation is CASSYQWGYEQYF.

The genes are TRBV2 and TRBJ2-2; D could derive from TRBD1 or TRBD2 (7 bases each). Germline-derived CDR1 and CDR2 are SNHLY and FYNNEI. CDR3 length: 14 residues. CDR3 amino acids: CPRLQGGSGGELFF. DNA of the CDR3: TGTCCCCGCCTCCAGGGGGGGTCGGGCGGGGAGCTGTTTTTT.

Worth noting for this clonotype: Mismatch with germline at one junction end may stem from a read error. The V and J genes are TRBV5-1 and TRBJ2-7; a weak D match, TRBD2 (6 bases). CDR3 size: 13 residues. Looked up from germline, CDR1 is SGHRS and CDR2 is YFSETQ. As DNA, the CDR3 is TGCGCCAGCAGCTTGGGGCTAGCGTACGGGCAGTACTTC. This encodes CASSLGLAYGQYF.

The sample holds many counts of this clonotype. The chain uses TRBV7-9 and TRBJ2-2; D unresolved. V was clipped by 1 base and J by 6 bases, with 6 bases between them. CDR3 length: 13 residues. CDR1 and CDR2 (germline): SEHNR, FQNEAQ (reference sequence). The chain's CDR3 is CASSLGLAGELFF. The CDR3 DNA follows: TGTGCCAGCAGCTTAGGTCTGGCCGGGGAGCTGTTTTTT.

This clonotype showed up just a few times. The rearrangement joins TRBV12-3 or TRBV12-4 to TRBJ1-1, with D uncertain. V was cut by 2 bases and J by 6 bases, with 16 bases left in between. This CDR3 is built from 15 residues. CDR3 in amino acids: CASSLTVGGIPEAFF. The CDR3 nucleotides read TGTGCCAGCAGTTTAACGGTGGGCGGAATCCCTGAAGCTTTCTTT.

The J gene is TRBJ2-2, the V gene TRBV27; 11 positions match TRBD2. CDR3 length: 17 amino acids. Trimming removed 3 bases from V and 2 bases from J; junction bases left unmatched: 5. The germline V gene has CDR1 MNHEY and CDR2 SMNVEV (reference sequence). CDR3 protein: CASSLLAGGRNTGELFF. CDR3 nucleotide sequence: TGTGCCAGCAGTTTGCTAGCGGGGGGAAGAAACACCGGGGAGCTGTTTTTT.

V usage is TRBV28 and J usage is TRBJ1-3; weak D call: TRBD1 (5 bases). The CDR3 loop spans 16 amino acids. Deletions cut 5 bases from V and 2 bases from J, with 16 bases between. Looked up from germline, CDR1 is MDHEN and CDR2 is SYDVKM. The CDR3 loop is CASSPYGGSAGNTIYF. The CDR3 region has the DNA TGTGCCAGCAGTCCGTATGGGGGGTCGGCTGGAAACACCATATATTTT.

This clonotype was observed a handful of times. V gene TRBV4-3 combines with J gene TRBJ1-4; unclear D gene. This CDR3 spans 16 amino acids. Trimming stripped 0 bases from V and 2 bases from J, with 10 bases between. Germline values: CDR1 LGHNA, CDR2 YSLEER. The CDR3, as DNA: TGCGCCAGCAGCCAAGATTTTGGAGGGACTAATGAAAAACTGTTTTTT. It encodes CASSQDFGGTNEKLFF.

With respect to this clonotype: This sequence may be a read error, since a much larger clone differs from it by one base. This sequence joins TRBV7-9 and TRBJ2-3, with TRBD2 as a possible D gene (6 bases). The germline V gene encodes CDR1 SEHNR and CDR2 FQNEAQ (reference sequence). V was clipped by 7 bases and J by 0 bases, with 17 bases between them. This CDR3 has 16 amino acids. The CDR3 loop reads CASTDLAARSTDTQYF. DNA for the CDR3: TGTGCCAGCACCGACTTAGCGGCTAGAAGCACAGATACGCAGTATTTT.

This clonotype was recorded at least ten times. The chain has TRBV4-3 and TRBJ1-1; D not resolved. Germline values: CDR1 LGHNA, CDR2 YSLEER. Trimming left V 4 bases short and J 6 bases short, with 12 bases between. The CDR3 has 13 amino acids. CDR3 coding DNA: TGCGCCAGCAGCCCGAATGCCCTCGCTGAAGCTTTCTTT. It is translated as CASSPNALAEAFF.

The rearrangement joins TRBV28 to TRBJ2-1; no clear D. The CDR3 loop spans 16 amino acids. Germline-derived CDR1 and CDR2 are MDHEN and SYDVKM. Trimming cost V 7 bases and J 9 bases, with 25 bases left between them. DNA of the CDR3: TGTGCCAGCACCCTCTCCCCTGGCGGCCTAACAAGTGAGCAGTTCTTC. It specifies CASTLSPGGLTSEQFF.

The chain joins TRBV12-3 or TRBV12-4 to TRBJ1-4; TRBD1 might be the D (5 bases). V gave up 4 bases and J gave up 8 bases, with 14 bases separating them. The CDR3 covers 14 residues. CDR3 region: CASSSGPEGEKLFF. The DNA for the CDR3 is TGTGCCAGCAGTTCAGGTCCTGAGGGGGAAAAACTGTTTTTT.

Details on this clonotype: A much more abundant neighbour one base away suggests this may be a read error. The CDR3, as DNA: TGTGCCAGCGGCTCCTGGACAGAGGGTGAAGCTTTCTTT. It encodes CASGSWTEGEAFF. The rearrangement uses TRBV5-3 and TRBJ1-1, with D possibly matching TRBD1 (6 bases). TRBV5-3 falls under the ORF class, with uncertain function. V was trimmed by 8 bases and J by 7 bases, leaving 18 bases between them. CDR3 size: 13 residues.

This clonotype appeared a single time. A single base separates this from a much larger clone, so it may be a read error. The V call is TRBV29-1, the J call TRBJ2-7; unclear D gene. CDR1 is SQVTM, CDR2 ANQGSEA, per germline. V was clipped by 7 bases and J by 6 bases, with 16 bases between them. The length of the CDR3 is 12 residues. The CDR3 is CSAAVGRVEQYF. The CDR3 DNA reads TGCAGCGCGGCGGTCGGAAGGGTCGAGCAGTACTTC.

The chain has TRBV20-1 and TRBJ1-2, with D hard to call. Per the germline V gene, CDR1 is DFQATT and CDR2 is SNEGSKA (reference sequence). The length of the CDR3 is 14 residues. The V gene lost 5 bases and the J gene lost 0 bases, with 13 bases spanning the gap. For the CDR3, the DNA is TGCAGTGCTGTCCTAGTTGGCTCTAACTATGGCTACACCTTC. Residues: CSAVLVGSNYGYTF.

This clonotype was observed many times. The V call is TRBV27, the J call TRBJ2-1, with 8 bases fitting TRBD2. Per the germline V gene, CDR1 is MNHEY and CDR2 is SMNVEV (reference sequence). The CDR3 is 16 amino acids. V dropped 2 bases and J dropped 0; count of bases not matched to a gene: 3. For the CDR3, the DNA is TGTGCCAGCAGTTTAACGGGGGGGAGCTCCTACAATGAGCAGTTCTTC. Translated: CASSLTGGSSYNEQFF.

This clonotype came up a few times. The chain has TRBV7-9 and TRBJ1-1; maybe TRBD1 (6 bases). V dropped 1 base and J dropped 4 bases, with 13 bases sitting between them. The CDR3 extends over 15 amino acids. Germline CDR1 SEHNR, CDR2 FQNEAQ (reference sequence). CDR3: CASSLEGGSSTEAFF. CDR3 nucleotide sequence: TGTGCCAGCAGCTTAGAGGGGGGTTCGAGCACTGAAGCTTTCTTT.

This clonotype was detected a few times. The rearrangement joins TRBV5-6 to TRBJ2-5, with D possibly TRBD2 on 6 matching bases. The CDR3 contains 12 residues. V lost 4 bases, J lost 5 bases, and 9 bases lay in between. Looked up from germline, CDR1 is SGHDT and CDR2 is YYEEEE. The CDR3 sequence: CASSGGSETQYF. The DNA for the CDR3 is TGTGCCAGCAGCGGGGGGTCGGAGACCCAGTACTTC.

The J gene is TRBJ2-1, the V gene TRBV12-3 or TRBV12-4; no reliable D call. The CDR3 covers 14 residues. V was trimmed by 0 bases and J by 8 bases, leaving 11 bases between them. Written as DNA, the CDR3 is TGTGCCAGCAGTTTAGCCCGTTCTAGGGATGAGCAGTTCTTC. Its protein is CASSLARSRDEQFF.

To note about this clonotype: At one of its ends the junction is not consistent with the germline gene, which may arise from a read error. The chain carries TRBV7-9 and TRBJ2-1; perhaps D is TRBD1 or TRBD2 (5 bases each). Germline assignment: CDR1 SEHNR and CDR2 FQNEAQ (reference sequence). This CDR3 has 15 residues. The CDR3 DNA reads TGTGCCAGCAGCAGTAACCGGGACCAATACAATGAGCAGATCTTC. Protein product: CASSSNRDQYNEQIF.

This sequence joins TRBV5-6 and TRBJ2-2, with D tentatively TRBD1 (6 bases). CDR3 length: 16 amino acids. V was trimmed by 4 bases and J by 4 bases, leaving 17 bases between them. Germline V gives CDR1 SGHDT, CDR2 YYEEEE. The CDR3 coding sequence is TGTGCCAGCAGCGACCCGTGGGGGCGTATCACCGGGGAGCTGTTTTTT. Its translation: CASSDPWGRITGELFF.

As to this clonotype: Given the absence of the conserved phenylalanine or tryptophan at the CDR3 end, a read error is likely. The chain employs TRBV7-9 and TRBJ2-5, with a possible D match to TRBD2 (6 bases). CDR1 is SEHNR and CDR2 is FQNEAQ in the germline V gene (reference sequence). This CDR3 contains 13 residues. V was trimmed by 6 bases and J by 9 bases, leaving 17 bases between them. The CDR3 loop is CASSSDGGWPQYS. For the CDR3, the DNA is TGTGCCAGCAGTTCGGACGGGGGATGGCCCCAGTACTCC.

At least ten counts were recorded for this clonotype. The J gene is TRBJ1-1, the V gene TRBV3-1; possibly TRBD1 for D (5 bases). Germline CDR1 LGHDT, CDR2 YNNKEL (reference sequence). CDR3 length: 14 residues. V lost 4 bases to trimming and J lost 3 bases, with 12 bases between them. The DNA for the CDR3 is TGTGCCAGCAGCCCTGGGGGGTATGACACTGAAGCTTTCTTT. As protein: CASSPGGYDTEAFF. Full variable domain (outside the CDR3, taken from reference TRBV3-1 and TRBJ1-1): DTAVSQTPKYLVTQMGNDKSIKCEQNLGHDTMYWYKQDSKKFLKIMFSYNNKELIINETVPNRFSPKSPDKAHLNLHINSLELGDSAVYFCASSPGGYDTEAFFGQGTRLTVV.

Written as DNA, the CDR3 is TGTGCCAGCAGCGGGAGTAACAATGAGCAGTTCTTC. Residues: CASSGSNNEQFF. V is TRBV5-4 and J is TRBJ2-1, with a tentative D call TRBD2 (5 bases). Germline values: CDR1 SGHNT, CDR2 YYREEE (reference sequence). The CDR3 runs 12 residues. Deletions cut 4 bases from V and 5 bases from J, with 7 bases between. The full variable domain, completed using reference TRBV5-4 and TRBJ2-1, is ETGVTQSPTHLIKTRGQQVTLRCSSQSGHNTVSWYQQALGQGPQFIFQYYREEENGRGNFPPRFSGLQFPNYSSELNVNALELDDSALYLCASSGSNNEQFFGPGTRLTVL.

Worth noting for this clonotype: At one boundary the junction diverges from the germline segment, which might be a read error. This chain connects TRBV5-6 to TRBJ2-1; tentatively, D is TRBD2 (6 bases). Germline CDR1 is SGHDT and CDR2 is YYEEEE. The CDR3 is made up of 16 amino acids. CDR3 in amino acids: CASRGLAVLSYNAQFF. DNA for the CDR3: TGTGCCAGCCGCGGATTAGCGGTCCTCTCCTACAATGCGCAGTTCTTC.

This clonotype has ten or more counts. The chain uses TRBV5-1 and TRBJ1-1, with 12 bases lining up with TRBD1. The germline V gene encodes CDR1 SGHRS and CDR2 YFSETQ. The CDR3 loop spans 18 amino acids. After removal of 5 bases from V and 5 bases from J, the junction contained 16 bases not matched to a gene. CDR3 sequence reads: CASSFAGTGGLGTTEAFF. DNA of the CDR3: TGCGCCAGCAGTTTCGCCGGGACAGGGGGCCTCGGAACGACTGAAGCTTTCTTT.

The chain recombines TRBV9 with TRBJ2-5, with a possible D match to TRBD2 (5 bases). CDR1 is SGDLS, CDR2 YYNGEE, per germline. The length of the CDR3 is 14 residues. Trimming cost V 4 bases and J 2 bases, with 12 bases left between them. The CDR3 protein is CASSPLPGQETQYF. The CDR3 nucleotides read TGTGCCAGCAGCCCTCTACCGGGACAAGAGACCCAGTACTTC.

The sample holds many counts of this clonotype. The rearrangement joins TRBV14 to TRBJ2-2, with D hard to call. The CDR3 is made up of 13 amino acids. Deletions cut 3 bases from V and 3 bases from J, with 5 bases between. Germline V gives CDR1 SGHDN, CDR2 FVKESK. The DNA for the CDR3 is TGTGCCAGCAGCCAGGAATACACCGGGGAGCTGTTTTTT. This encodes CASSQEYTGELFF. The entire variable domain, with the rest obtained from reference TRBV14 and TRBJ2-2, is as follows: EAGVTQFPSHSVIEKGQTVTLRCDPISGHDNLYWYRRVMGKEIKFLLHFVKESKQDESGMPNNRFLAERTGGTYSTLKVQPAELEDSGVYFCASSQEYTGELFFGEGSRLTVL.